A selection of T cell receptor beta chains follows, all from one sample in a study of blood T cell repertoires in COVID-19. Profiling relied on immunoSEQ multiplex PCR, and the TCRdb table lists in-frame clones only, not all of them. The table records hundreds of thousands of clones, over 75% of them present only once. The sample comprised PBMCs or T cells enriched from blood (not recorded which). The receptors originated from a man aged 18-30 years who had recovered from COVID-19. Each CDR3 is given without its conserved first and last residue.

V gene: TRBV11-2; CDR3 length: 9; CDR3 protein: ASSPRNTIY
V gene: TRBV2; CDR3 length: 13; CDR3 protein: ASREQGYSYNEQF
V gene: TRBV3-1/TRBV3-2; CDR3 length: 11; CDR3 protein: ASSQSGAETQY
V gene: TRBV9; CDR3 length: 11; CDR3 protein: ASSAGTRYEQY
V gene: TRBV19; CDR3 length: 14; CDR3 protein: ASSSYTGSRNSPLH
V gene: TRBV3-1/TRBV3-2; CDR3 length: 12; CDR3 protein: ASSQDHSNQPQH
V gene: TRBV5-1; CDR3 length: 13; CDR3 protein: ASSSARDRKYGYT
V gene: TRBV7-2; CDR3 length: 12; CDR3 protein: ASSALGTGVGYT
V gene: TRBV5-1; CDR3 length: 13; CDR3 protein: ASSSGSGFVNEQF
V gene: TRBV2; CDR3 length: 11; CDR3 protein: AGTPQGNTEAF
V gene: TRBV15; CDR3 length: 14; CDR3 protein: ATRGQGEQKNTEAF